The source of this T cell receptor beta chain is a study of tumor-infiltrating lymphocytes in localized non-small cell lung cancer. Study at large: Resected tumor was paired with non-adjacent uninvolved lung from the same patient. Regarding the study as a whole: TCR sequencing covered a subset of patients with enough tissue. T-cell fraction did not differ between immunotypes IM1 and IM2.

Points on this clone: Its antigen is undetermined.

Germline CDR1 is GTSNPN and CDR2 is SVGIG (reference sequence). This CDR3 spans 16 amino acids. The ends were cut back, 2 bases at V and 8 bases at J, with 22 bases in the middle. Clones were read by immunoSEQ multiplex PCR, and TCRdb kept only the in-frame ones, dropping some. The data show 5,800 or so clones, approximately 70% seen once. This receptor was obtained from a human donor with non-small cell lung cancer. J is TRBJ2-1 and V is TRBV30; D may correspond to TRBD1 or TRBD2 (5 bases each). The sequenced sample was uninvolved lung tissue not adjacent to the tumor. The CDR3 loop reads CAWSFPGGSVGDEQFF. CDR3 sequence (DNA): TGTGCCTGGAGTTTCCCGGGTGGTAGCGTGGGGGATGAGCAGTTCTTC.